This T cell receptor beta chain was obtained from a study of PD-1 blockade in classical Hodgkin lymphoma. The table came from immunoSEQ multiplex PCR; TCRdb's copy has only in-frame clones and leaves some out. Seen here are roughly 25,000 clones, approximately 67% observed once, and the top ten hold about an eighth. No patient escaped relapse after autologous stem cell transplantation, and brentuximab vedotin exposure varied. CDR3 length equals 12 residues. The V and J ends lost 6 bases and 8 bases, in that order; junction bases with no gene match: 6. CDR1 is MDHEN, CDR2 SYDVKM, per germline. The sequencing used peripheral blood mononuclear cells (PBMCs), collected before the second cycle of nivolumab. The chain is built from TRBV28 and TRBJ1-2; 7 bases line up with TRBD1. The TCR originated in a human donor with classical Hodgkin lymphoma. The CDR3 here is CASRRQGGGYTF. Written as DNA, the CDR3 is TGTGCCAGCAGGCGCCAGGGGGGCGGCTACACCTTC.